Below are 30 T cell receptor beta chains sequenced from a single sample in a study of cytomegalovirus exposure and HLA in healthy donors. The PCR employed 60 Vbeta primers together with 13 Jbeta primers. Produced via immunoSEQ multiplex PCR; TCRdb's table is partial and in-frame only. The sample lists some 130,000 clones, 77% occurring once. The sequenced material came from PBMCs. Every receptor here comes from a woman aged 55-70 years in good health and CMV-seronegative.

The chain employs TRBV5-4 and TRBJ2-1, with a tentative D call TRBD1 (6 bases). Trimming took 6 bases from V and 2 from J, leaving 15 bases between them. This CDR3 has 15 residues. The germline V gene has CDR1 SGHNT and CDR2 YYREEE (reference sequence). CDR3 sequence: CASTQGGSPYNEQFF. The CDR3 DNA follows: TGTGCCAGCACCCAAGGGGGTTCCCCCTACAATGAGCAGTTCTTC.

The sample holds one count of this clone. The chain carries TRBV6-5 and TRBJ2-7, with TRBD2 matching 7 bases. Germline V gene data show CDR1 as MNHEY and CDR2 as SVGAGI. The CDR3 is 14 amino acids. V lost 5 bases, J lost 0 bases, and 4 bases stayed unmatched. The CDR3 nucleotides are TGTGCCAGCAGTCCGGGAGGAAACTCCTACGAGCAGTACTTC. This sequence encodes CASSPGGNSYEQYF.

The chain employs TRBV5-1 and TRBJ2-2; 9 bases are a match to TRBD1. The germline V gene has CDR1 SGHRS and CDR2 YFSETQ. Trimming took 3 bases from V and 8 from J; bases not matched to a gene: 11. The CDR3 consists of 16 residues. CDR3 bases: TGCGCCAGCAGCTCGAGGACAGGGGCGCTTACTGGGGAGCTGTTTTTT. Encoded protein: CASSSRTGALTGELFF.

This clone was observed a few times. The chain recombines TRBV28 with TRBJ1-2; D unclear. The CDR3 is 14 residues long. V was clipped by 3 bases and J by 4 bases, with 12 bases between them. CDR1 is MDHEN and CDR2 is SYDVKM in the germline V gene. The CDR3 region is CASSFGRPAYGYTF. The CDR3, as DNA: TGTGCCAGCAGTTTTGGCAGGCCCGCCTATGGCTACACCTTC.

This clone appeared a single time. This chain connects TRBV6-1 to TRBJ2-7, with 9 positions matching TRBD1. Germline V gene lookup returns CDR1 MNHNS and CDR2 SASEGT. J lost 4 bases, V lost 3 bases, and 7 bases had no gene match. This CDR3 has 15 amino acids. The CDR3 bases are TGTGCCAGCAGTGATACCGGGACAGGGATATACGAGCAGTACTTC. Its protein product is CASSDTGTGIYEQYF.

This clone came up a few times. The V and J genes are TRBV28 and TRBJ2-2; 10 bases fit TRBD2. Per germline, CDR1 MDHEN and CDR2 SYDVKM. V lost 8 bases to trimming and J lost 7 bases; unmatched junction nucleotides: 10. The CDR3 covers 15 residues. The CDR3 is CASGASGSKDGELFF. The DNA for the CDR3 is TGTGCCAGCGGGGCTAGCGGGAGTAAGGACGGGGAGCTGTTTTTT.

The rearrangement links TRBV14 to TRBJ1-6; D is undetermined. The CDR3 consists of 14 residues. Germline V gives CDR1 SGHDN, CDR2 FVKESK. V lost 4 bases to trimming and J lost 5 bases, with 9 bases between them. CDR3 DNA sequence: TGTGCCAGCAGCCTACCGACTCATAATTCACCCCTCCACTTT. Residues: CASSLPTHNSPLHF. Together with reference TRBV14 and TRBJ1-6, the CDR3 gives the full variable domain: EAGVTQFPSHSVIEKGQTVTLRCDPISGHDNLYWYRRVMGKEIKFLLHFVKESKQDESGMPNNRFLAERTGGTYSTLKVQPAELEDSGVYFCASSLPTHNSPLHFGNGTRLTVT.

The V gene is TRBV7-9, the J gene TRBJ2-3, with a tentative D call TRBD2 (6 bases). Trimming pared 8 bases from V and 7 bases from J, leaving 13 bases between. The CDR3 covers 12 residues. From germline, CDR1 is SEHNR and CDR2 FQNEAQ (reference sequence). This chain's CDR3 is CASDGGLNTQYF. DNA of the CDR3: TGTGCCAGCGATGGAGGGCTTAATACGCAGTATTTT.

This clone was picked up a small number of times. The J gene is TRBJ1-1, the V gene TRBV6-1, with D unclear. The germline CDR1 and CDR2 sequences are MNHNS and SASEGT. V shed 4 bases and J shed 3 bases, with 6 bases lying between them. This CDR3 has 12 amino acids. The CDR3 DNA sequence: TGTGCCAGCAGTGCCCGGGACACTGAAGCTTTCTTT. It translates to CASSARDTEAFF.

The chain links TRBV30 to TRBJ2-3, with TRBD2 as a possible D gene (5 bases). The germline V gene encodes CDR1 GTSNPN and CDR2 SVGIG (reference sequence). The CDR3 length is 17 residues. V shed 0 bases and J shed 0 bases, with 16 bases lying between them. Written as DNA, the CDR3 is TGTGCCTGGAGTGTCCCCGGGATGCTATCTAGCACAGATACGCAGTATTTT. It translates to CAWSVPGMLSSTDTQYF. Supplemented by reference TRBV30 and TRBJ2-3, the full variable domain reads SQTIHQWPATLVQPVGSPLSLECTVEGTSNPNLYWYRQAAGRGLQLLFYSVGIGQISSEVPQNLSASRPQDRQFILSSKKLLLSDSGFYLCAWSVPGMLSSTDTQYFGPGTRLTVL.

The genes are TRBV6-1 and TRBJ1-5; 7 nucleotides line up with TRBD1. Germline CDR1 reads MNHNS; CDR2 reads SASEGT. The CDR3 covers 15 residues. The junction had 4 bases not matched to a gene; V was cut back by 5 bases and J by 0 bases. The CDR3 here is CASSKQGHSNQPQHF. The CDR3 DNA reads TGTGCCAGCAGTAAACAGGGGCATAGCAATCAGCCCCAGCATTTT.

The V gene is TRBV11-3, the J gene TRBJ2-1, with TRBD2 as a possible D gene (6 bases). Germline V gene lookup returns CDR1 SGHNT and CDR2 YENEEA. Trimming left V 5 bases short and J 6 bases short, with 20 bases between. The CDR3 spans 16 residues. As DNA, the CDR3 is TGTGCCAGCAGCATCTCCGGGACTGCTCTACGCAATGAGCAGTTCTTC. This codes for CASSISGTALRNEQFF.

V usage is TRBV7-8 and J usage is TRBJ2-3, with D tentatively TRBD1 (6 bases). The CDR3 is made up of 16 amino acids. Germline V lookup: CDR1 SGHVS, CDR2 FQNEAQ. V was clipped by 0 bases and J by 2 bases, with 12 bases between them. The chain's CDR3 is CASSLAQGTSTDTQYF. The DNA of the CDR3 is TGTGCCAGCAGCTTAGCGCAGGGGACGTCCACAGATACGCAGTATTTT.

This chain joins TRBV6-6 and TRBJ2-1, with D maybe TRBD1 (7 bases). The CDR3 length is 16 residues. In germline, CDR1 is MNHNY, CDR2 SVGAGI (reference sequence). The V end was cut by 7 bases, the J end by 4 bases, with 20 bases between. The CDR3 spells CASTSAAAGGYNEQFF. CDR3 nucleotide sequence: TGTGCCAGCACCTCAGCAGCGGCAGGGGGGTACAATGAGCAGTTCTTC.

The chain couples TRBV6-6 to TRBJ2-3, with 7 bases fitting TRBD2. V dropped 6 bases and J dropped 0; count of bases not matched to a gene: 3. The germline V gene has CDR1 MNHNY and CDR2 SVGAGI (reference sequence). The CDR3 sequence is 14 residues long. CDR3 DNA sequence: TGTGCCAGCAGGATCGGGGGGAGCACAGATACGCAGTATTTT. The encoded protein is CASRIGGSTDTQYF.

This clone has a handful of counts. The CDR3 here is CASSGHPTGGYSNQPQHF. CDR3 bases: TGTGCCAGCAGTGGCCACCCGACAGGGGGGTATAGCAATCAGCCCCAGCATTTT. The chain uses TRBV6-1 and TRBJ1-5, with 9 bases aligning to TRBD1. In germline, CDR1 is MNHNS, CDR2 SASEGT. The CDR3 consists of 18 residues. The J segment lost 0 bases and the V segment lost 4 bases, leaving 10 bases of the junction unmatched.

The chain carries TRBV5-1 and TRBJ2-2; D might be TRBD2 (5 bases). V gave up 0 bases and J gave up 4 bases, with 16 bases separating them. This CDR3 has 17 amino acids. Germline CDR1 and CDR2: SGHRS and YFSETQ. The CDR3 here is CASSLAKGASGTGELFF. The CDR3 coding sequence is TGCGCCAGCAGCTTGGCCAAGGGAGCCTCGGGCACCGGGGAGCTGTTTTTT.

The V call is TRBV28, the J call TRBJ1-2; TRBD1 agrees at 8 bases. CDR3 size: 15 residues. Trimming at V came to 2 bases and at J to 2 bases, leaving 4 bases not matched to a gene. CDR1 and CDR2 (germline): MDHEN, SYDVKM. The CDR3 protein is CASSLPGQGNYGYTF. The DNA for the CDR3 is TGTGCCAGCAGTTTACCTGGACAGGGCAACTATGGCTACACCTTC.

The rearrangement links TRBV6-1 to TRBJ1-4; D is ambiguous. Germline-derived CDR1 and CDR2 are MNHNS and SASEGT. Trimming pared 3 bases from V and 3 bases from J, leaving 17 bases between. The CDR3 length is 17 residues. The CDR3 DNA follows: TGTGCCAGCAGTGATGGGCAGCCGCCCTTTCCTAATGAAAAACTGTTTTTT. Residues: CASSDGQPPFPNEKLFF.

This chain links TRBV28 with TRBJ2-1; 8 bases fit TRBD1. The CDR3 extends over 15 amino acids. V dropped 5 bases and J dropped 6; count of bases not matched to a gene: 9. Germline CDR1 is MDHEN and CDR2 is SYDVKM. The CDR3 reads CASSPPGQGFNEQFF. The DNA of the CDR3 is TGTGCCAGCAGTCCTCCAGGACAGGGTTTCAATGAGCAGTTCTTC.

Regarding this clone: One junction end disagrees with the germline gene, perhaps due to a read error. This chain links TRBV7-9 with TRBJ2-2; 11 positions match TRBD2. Germline V gene lookup returns CDR1 SEHNR and CDR2 FQNEAQ (reference sequence). The CDR3 runs to 15 residues. The CDR3 loop reads CLAGGQLDSTGELFF. The CDR3 DNA is TGCCTAGCGGGAGGCCAACTTGATTCCACCGGGGAGCTGTTTTTT.

The genes are TRBV27 and TRBJ2-7; TRBD2 agrees at 9 bases. Germline V CDR1 and CDR2: MNHEY, SMNVEV (reference sequence). With V trimmed by 3 bases and J by 1 base, 4 bases remained unmatched. This CDR3 contains 15 residues. The CDR3 DNA follows: TGTGCCAGCAGTTTTTGGCGGGAGGGTTCCTACGAGCAGTACTTC. Translating it yields CASSFWREGSYEQYF.

The chain links TRBV27 to TRBJ2-7, with TRBD2 as a possible D gene (5 bases). Germline V gene lookup returns CDR1 MNHEY and CDR2 SMNVEV (reference sequence). Trimming removed 4 bases from V and 2 bases from J, with 30 bases in between. The CDR3 is made up of 20 amino acids. The CDR3 loop is CASSSPRGSKSNRVAYEQYF. CDR3 coding DNA: TGTGCCAGCAGTTCCCCTCGGGGATCGAAGAGTAATCGAGTGGCCTACGAGCAGTACTTC.

The rearrangement joins TRBV5-1 to TRBJ2-2; 7 nucleotides agree with TRBD2. Germline V lookup: CDR1 SGHRS, CDR2 YFSETQ. V trimming: 4 bases; J trimming: 1 base; junction bases outside the gene matches: 4. CDR3 length: 15 amino acids. CDR3 in amino acids: CASSAQRGNTGELFF. The CDR3 nucleotides read TGCGCCAGCAGCGCCCAGCGGGGGAACACCGGGGAGCTGTTTTTT.

The chain recombines TRBV14 with TRBJ2-1; D possibly corresponds to TRBD1 (5 bases). The V gene's germline CDR1 is SGHDN and CDR2 FVKESK. The CDR3 extends over 16 amino acids. Trimming cost V 4 bases and J 4 bases, with 17 bases left between them. CDR3 amino acids: CASSRMGQGWYNEQFF. In DNA form, the CDR3 reads TGTGCCAGCAGCCGGATGGGGCAGGGATGGTACAATGAGCAGTTCTTC.

The table lists this clone with a count of one. The chain combines TRBV10-1 with TRBJ2-1; D is perhaps TRBD2 (5 bases). The V end lost 0 bases, the J end lost 7 bases, and 13 bases lay between the germline ends. The CDR3 totals 15 residues. Germline values: CDR1 WNHNN, CDR2 SYGVQD (reference sequence). The CDR3 loop is CASSESLAGMNEQFF. CDR3 DNA sequence: TGCGCCAGCAGTGAGTCCCTAGCCGGTATGAATGAGCAGTTCTTC.

The chain recombines TRBV27 with TRBJ2-1; 7 bases agree with TRBD1. J was trimmed by 5 bases and V by 9 bases; bases with no gene match: 10. Germline lookup yields CDR1 MNHEY and CDR2 SMNVEV (reference sequence). This CDR3 has 14 amino acids. The CDR3 bases are TGTGCCAGTCCCGACAGGGTCGGGCACAATGAGCAGTTCTTC. It is translated as CASPDRVGHNEQFF.

The genes are TRBV9 and TRBJ2-1; 14 positions match TRBD2. J lost 9 bases, V lost 1 base, and 6 bases had no gene match. The CDR3 covers 16 residues. From germline, CDR1 is SGDLS and CDR2 YYNGEE. The CDR3 DNA sequence: TGTGCCAGCAGCGTATCGGGGACTAGCGGGAGAGGTGAGCAGTTCTTC. Translated: CASSVSGTSGRGEQFF.

This clone occurred once. This chain uses TRBV7-9 with TRBJ1-5; 7 bases are a match to TRBD1. Trimming cost V 5 bases and J 7 bases; bases outside gene matches: 8. Germline CDR1 and CDR2: SEHNR and FQNEAQ (reference sequence). There are 14 residues in the CDR3. CDR3: CASSAQGMMQPQHF. The CDR3 DNA sequence: TGTGCCAGCAGCGCACAGGGGATGATGCAGCCCCAGCATTTT.

The gene calls are TRBV7-9 and TRBJ2-7; 13 bases line up with TRBD2. Germline V gene data show CDR1 as SEHNR and CDR2 as FQNEAQ (reference sequence). Unmatched junction bases numbered 16, after V lost 6 bases and J lost 2 bases. The CDR3 runs 19 residues. The DNA for the CDR3 is TGTGCCAGCAGTCACGGGACTAGCGGGATTTGGCGAATCACCTACGAGCAGTACTTC. Its protein is CASSHGTSGIWRITYEQYF.